The rows below give T cell receptor beta chains drawn from one sample of a study of graft-versus-host responses after intestinal transplantation. The assay was immunoSEQ multiplex PCR, and TCRdb's table has in-frame clones only and misses some. The sample lists some 70,000 clones, around 90% occurring once. No cognate antigen is known for these TCRs. This material consisted of unstimulated CD8+ T cells sorted from spleen or lymph node cells, taken before transplant. These receptors were taken from a human donor who was the organ donor for an intestinal transplant. Both conserved end residues are part of each CDR3. D genes are given only for firm matches. Only some rows state a clone size, as once, few, many or a class for expanded clones.

>16|NA|NA|TRBV2|TRBJ1-2
TGTGCCAGCAGTGAGATAGAGGGAGGCTTTAGTTATGGCTACACCTTC
CASSEIEGGFSYGYTF
>15|NA|NA|TRBV2|TRBJ1-1
TGTGCCAGCAGGCTAGTTTCTAGGGATGGCACTGAAGCTTTCTTT
CASRLVSRDGTEAFF
>15|NA|NA|TRBV7-9|TRBJ2-3
TGTGCCAGCAGCTTAGAAGGGGGGTCCACAGATACGCAGTATTTT
CASSLEGGSTDTQYF
>16|once|NA|TRBV28|TRBJ1-3
TGTGCCAGCAGTTTATTCGGGGCGCAGTCTGGAAACACCATATATTTT
CASSLFGAQSGNTIYF
>18|NA|TRBD2|TRBV4-2|TRBJ2-1
TGTGCCAGCAGCCAAGAGGGTGGCGGGGGGGGGTCCTACAATGAGCAGTTCTTC
CASSQEGGGGGSYNEQFF
>13|NA|NA|TRBV4-2|TRBJ2-1
TGTGCCAGCAGCCCCACTATGTTCGATGAGCAGTTCTTC
CASSPTMFDEQFF
>18|NA|NA|TRBV28|TRBJ2-5
TGTGCCAGCAGTTTTTATGTGGGGGGTGGGGGATACCAAGAGACCCAGTACTTC
CASSFYVGGGGYQETQYF
>16|NA|TRBD1|TRBV27|TRBJ1-1
TGTGCCAGCAGCTTCACAGGGGATTGGCTTTACACTGAAGCTTTCTTT
CASSFTGDWLYTEAFF
>14|few|TRBD1|TRBV2|TRBJ1-2
TGTGCCAGCAGTGACCGACAGGGTGTGGGGGGCTACACCTTC
CASSDRQGVGGYTF
>13|NA|NA|TRBV4-1|TRBJ1-5
TGCGCCAGCAGCGTCCGCATTAATCAGCCCCAGCATTTT
CASSVRINQPQHF
>13|NA|NA|TRBV5-1|TRBJ1-1
TGCGCCAGCAGCTTGGACAGGAGGACTGAAGCTTTCTTT
CASSLDRRTEAFF
>15|NA|NA|TRBV6-6|TRBJ1-6
TGTGCCAGCAGTTACGTCAGCTCCTATAATTCACCCCTCCACTTT
CASSYVSSYNSPLHF
>17|once|NA|TRBV2|TRBJ1-2
TGTGCCAGCAGCGGTACAGGTGGTGGAAAAGCTAACTATGGCTACACCTTC
CASSGTGGGKANYGYTF
>15|once|NA|TRBV19|TRBJ1-6
TGTGCCAGCAAGTATTGGACGGCGGATAATTCACCCCTCCACTTT
CASKYWTADNSPLHF
>14|NA|NA|TRBV11-3|TRBJ2-7
TGTGCCAGCAGCCCCTCGGGGGCCGCCTACGAGCAGTACTTC
CASSPSGAAYEQYF
>12|NA|NA|TRBV10-3|TRBJ1-2
TGTGCCATCAGTGACTTGGGGGAAGTTTTGGACTTC
CAISDLGEVLDF
>16|NA|NA|TRBV7-9|TRBJ2-2
TGTGCCAGCAGCTCTACCGGCACGCTCGACGCCGGGGAGCTGTTTTTT
CASSSTGTLDAGELFF
>15|NA|TRBD1|TRBV28|TRBJ1-6
TGTGCCAGCAGTTTACTCGGACAGGGCGATTCACCCCTCCACTTT
CASSLLGQGDSPLHF
>17|once|NA|TRBV12-5|TRBJ2-7
TGTGCTAGTGGTTCAACAGACAGCGCTGGGGCTACCTACGAGCAGTACTTC
CASGSTDSAGATYEQYF
>13|NA|NA|TRBV30|TRBJ1-2
TGTGCCTGGACATTCTCTGGAGGGAGTGGCTACACCTTC
CAWTFSGGSGYTF
>15|medium-sized|NA|TRBV5-4|TRBJ1-2
TGTGCCAGCAGCTTGGAGGGATTTTTTAACGGTGGCTACACCTTC
CASSLEGFFNGGYTF